This record concerns one TCR beta chain sequence. Its matching antigen is unknown. There are 15 residues in the CDR3. V shed 7 bases, J shed 2 bases, and the junction held 10 bases outside the gene matches. Looked up from germline, CDR1 is LNHDA and CDR2 is SQIVND (reference sequence). The sample originates from a study of CD8 T cells in ankylosing spondylitis. Overall study results and limits: It was reported that disease-linked clones were significantly enriched in matched ankylosing spondylitis synovial fluid. Disease-associated clonotypes exhibited CD8+ identity and were relatively infrequent in peripheral blood. There was a TCR beta motif, made of several highly homologous variants, that appeared characteristic of ankylosing spondylitis blood. Previously reported in reactive arthritis synovial fluid and blood were some of the motif variants.

With molecular barcodes, quantitative 5'-RACE was used to make the TCR beta libraries. From the 5' RACE reads, TCRdb called clonotypes with MiXCR, one entry per CDR3 protein. Among about 440,000 distinct CDR3 sequences listed, about 15% were seen once. The sequence was obtained from a male donor with ankylosing spondylitis. The sample comprised blood, either unsorted or a sorted T cell fraction (not recorded which). The chain has TRBV19 and TRBJ1-1; 7 bases align to TRBD1. The chain's CDR3 is CASIPNRDSNTEAFF. In DNA, the CDR3 is TGTGCCAGTATTCCAAACCGGGACAGCAACACTGAAGCTTTCTTT.